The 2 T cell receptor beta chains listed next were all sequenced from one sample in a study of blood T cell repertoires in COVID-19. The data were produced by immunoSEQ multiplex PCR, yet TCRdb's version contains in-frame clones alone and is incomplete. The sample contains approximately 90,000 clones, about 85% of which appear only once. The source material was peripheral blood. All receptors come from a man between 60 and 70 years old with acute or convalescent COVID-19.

The chain's CDR3 is CASSERTSGSGANVLTF. The CDR3 DNA follows: TGTGCCAGCAGTGAGAGGACTAGCGGTTCTGGGGCCAACGTCCTGACTTTC. The rearrangement links TRBV2 to TRBJ2-6; TRBD2 matches 10 bases. The junction had 3 bases not matched to a gene; V was cut back by 3 bases and J by 1 base. There are 17 residues in the CDR3. The germline V gene has CDR1 SNHLY and CDR2 FYNNEI.

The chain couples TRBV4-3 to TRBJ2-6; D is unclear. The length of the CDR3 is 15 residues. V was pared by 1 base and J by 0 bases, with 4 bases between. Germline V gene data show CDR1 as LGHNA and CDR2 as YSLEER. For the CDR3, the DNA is TGCGCCAGCAGCCAAGGGCCCTCTGGGGCCAACGTCCTGACTTTC. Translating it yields CASSQGPSGANVLTF.